Shown below are 32 T cell receptor beta chains from a single sample sequenced in a study of cytomegalovirus exposure and HLA in healthy donors (dated 2017 in TCRdb). Library preparation was by the immunoSEQ multiplex PCR assay. The multiplex PCR relied on a mix of 60 forward primers for TCR Vbeta segments and 13 reverse primers for TCR Jbeta segments. Imported from immuneACCESS, the table was reduced by TCRdb to in-frame sequences with V and J called. These copies leave out some clones; in studies compared against another copy, an unresolved V gene accounts for under half, and the cause of the remainder is not known. The sample table records about 120,000 clones; 79% of these occur just once. The top ten hold approximately 4.5% of the sample. Sequencing was performed on PBMCs. The receptors were gathered from a man aged 25-45 years in good health and CMV-seropositive.

The chain combines TRBV5-4 with TRBJ1-1; D possibly corresponds to TRBD1 (6 bases). This CDR3 comprises 19 residues. V was cut by 3 bases and J by 5 bases, with 29 bases left in between. Germline V gene sequence: CDR1 SGHNT, CDR2 YYREEE (reference sequence). Here the CDR3 reads CASSSGPQGPRWGDTEAFF. As DNA, the CDR3 is TGTGCCAGCAGCTCCGGGCCCCAGGGGCCTAGGTGGGGTGATACTGAAGCTTTCTTT.

A few counts support this clone. The gene calls are TRBV6-5 and TRBJ2-1; TRBD1 aligns across 8 bases. The trim removed 6 bases at V and 7 bases at J, leaving 5 bases unmatched. The V gene's germline CDR1 is MNHEY and CDR2 SVGAGI. The CDR3 is 13 residues long. The CDR3 DNA reads TGTGCCAGCAGAAACACAGGGGGGAATGAGCAGTTCTTC. It translates to CASRNTGGNEQFF.

The gene calls are TRBV7-7 and TRBJ2-2; a weak D match, TRBD2 (6 bases). CDR3 length equals 17 residues. The germline V gene has CDR1 SSHAT and CDR2 FNYEAQ (reference sequence). The CDR3, as DNA: TGTGCTAGCTCCGCCTCCCGGGGGTCCCTATACACCGGGGAGCTGTTTTTT. Protein sequence: CASSASRGSLYTGELFF.

This clone has only one observation. The CDR3 nucleotides are TGTGCCAGCTCACCACGGGCAGGGGGCGATAATTCACCCCTCCACTTT. Protein: CASSPRAGGDNSPLHF. This chain connects TRBV18 to TRBJ1-6, with TRBD1 matching 8 bases. The CDR3 sequence is 16 residues long. V was pared by 1 base and J by 5 bases, with 4 bases of the junction left unmatched. Germline V gene sequence: CDR1 KGHSH, CDR2 LQKENI.

The chain has TRBV11-2 and TRBJ2-3; D unclear. Looked up from germline, CDR1 is SGHAT and CDR2 is FQNNGV. Deletions cut 7 bases from V and 3 bases from J, with 17 bases between. The CDR3 loop spans 15 amino acids. The CDR3 nucleotides read TGTGCCAGCACCCCAACGGGTCTGAATACAGATACGCAGTATTTT. The encoded protein is CASTPTGLNTDTQYF.

The chain has TRBV11-2 and TRBJ2-7; 8 nucleotides match TRBD1. Germline CDR1 reads SGHAT; CDR2 reads FQNNGV. CDR3 length: 13 amino acids. V lost 8 bases to trimming and J lost 1 base; unmatched junction nucleotides: 4. CDR3 protein: CASSWTGSYEQYF. CDR3 bases: TGTGCCAGCTCCTGGACAGGGTCCTACGAGCAGTACTTC.

The V gene is TRBV6-5, the J gene TRBJ2-3; 11 bases are shared with TRBD2. Germline CDR1 is MNHEY and CDR2 is SVGAGI. This CDR3 region has 14 residues. V was clipped by 9 bases and J by 5 bases; unmatched bases: 7. DNA of the CDR3: TGTGCCAGTCGGCTAGCGGGAGGTATAGATACGCAGTATTTT. Amino acids: CASRLAGGIDTQYF.

The chain recombines TRBV21-1 with TRBJ2-1; the table assigns TRBD2, which was not confirmed against the DNA. TRBV21-1 is a documented pseudogene. The CDR3 extends over 17 amino acids. The CDR3: CASSKGLGGGPHNEQFF. The CDR3 DNA is TGTGCCAGCAGCAAAGGTCTGGGGGGAGGGCCCCACAATGAGCAGTTCTTC.

The table lists this clone with a count of one. V usage is TRBV27 and J usage is TRBJ2-7; 7 positions match TRBD2. V gave up 5 bases and J gave up 4 bases; unmatched junction bases: 8. CDR3 length: 14 residues. Looked up from germline, CDR1 is MNHEY and CDR2 is SMNVEV (reference sequence). This chain's CDR3 is CASSRAGVVYEQYF. CDR3 bases: TGTGCCAGCAGTCGGGCGGGGGTGGTTTACGAGCAGTACTTC.

In this sample, this clone turned up a few times. This rearrangement joins TRBV2 to TRBJ2-3; the D is unclear. Trimming took off 8 bases at V and 0 bases at J, with 21 bases between the two ends. Per the germline V gene, CDR1 is SNHLY and CDR2 is FYNNEI. The CDR3 is 17 amino acids. This CDR3 reads CASGWAPPPSSTDTQYF. The CDR3 DNA follows: TGTGCCAGCGGTTGGGCACCGCCCCCCTCTAGCACAGATACGCAGTATTTT.

The chain couples TRBV2 to TRBJ1-5; the D is unclear. Germline V gives CDR1 SNHLY, CDR2 FYNNEI. The V gene lost 2 bases and the J gene lost 1 base, with 6 bases spanning the gap. The CDR3 is 14 amino acids. CDR3 protein: CASSELQSNQPQHF. The CDR3 coding sequence is TGTGCCAGCAGTGAACTGCAGAGCAATCAGCCCCAGCATTTT.

This chain uses TRBV10-3 with TRBJ1-2; the D is unclear. From germline, CDR1 is ENHRY and CDR2 SYGVKD. The CDR3 has 14 residues. Between the trimmed V and J ends, which lost 10 bases and 5 bases, there was a span of 20 bases. The CDR3: CATRPGSREYGYTF. The CDR3 nucleotides read TGTGCCACGCGGCCGGGGTCGAGGGAATATGGCTACACCTTC.

The genes are TRBV4-2 and TRBJ2-2; 7 positions agree with TRBD1. The CDR3 runs 15 residues. The V segment lost 4 bases and the J segment 3 bases; nucleotides outside the gene matches: 5. The germline V gene has CDR1 LGHNA and CDR2 YNFKEQ. The CDR3 protein is CASSPGGPDTGELFF. For the CDR3, the DNA is TGTGCCAGCAGCCCAGGGGGACCCGACACCGGGGAGCTGTTTTTT.

This clone was detected only a few times. The chain combines TRBV5-1 with TRBJ1-2, with D perhaps matching TRBD1 (6 bases). V was cut by 3 bases and J by 2 bases, with 17 bases left in between. There are 16 residues in the CDR3. Germline CDR1 and CDR2: SGHRS and YFSETQ. For the CDR3, the DNA is TGCGCCAGCAGCTCACAGGGTGCGGGAGGCAACTATGGCTACACCTTC. Protein: CASSSQGAGGNYGYTF.

CDR3 loop: CASSGNRGNGYTF. The CDR3, as DNA: TGTGCCAGCAGCGGGAACAGGGGAAATGGCTACACCTTC. The chain couples TRBV9 to TRBJ1-2, with 7 positions matching TRBD1. There are 13 residues in the CDR3. The junction had 5 bases not matched to a gene; V was cut back by 3 bases and J by 6 bases. Germline V gene lookup returns CDR1 SGDLS and CDR2 YYNGEE.

The chain joins TRBV4-1 to TRBJ1-2; 7 bases fit TRBD1. Per the germline V gene, CDR1 is MGHRA and CDR2 is YSYEKL. Losses at the gene ends were 4 bases for V and 2 bases for J; bases not matched to a gene: 10. The length of the CDR3 is 16 residues. CDR3 amino acids: CASSLSRSGGNYGYTF. The CDR3 DNA sequence: TGCGCCAGCAGCCTCTCACGGTCAGGGGGAAACTATGGCTACACCTTC.

The chain uses TRBV28 and TRBJ2-1; 10 bases align to TRBD2. The CDR3 loop spans 16 amino acids. Trimming at V came to 4 bases and at J to 3 bases, leaving 6 bases not matched to a gene. CDR1 and CDR2 (germline): MDHEN, SYDVKM. The CDR3 DNA sequence: TGTGCCAGCAGTTCGACTAGCGGGCCTATCTACAATGAGCAGTTCTTC. Its protein product is CASSSTSGPIYNEQFF.

V usage is TRBV4-3 and J usage is TRBJ2-3; D might be TRBD1 (5 bases). The germline V and J ends were trimmed by 9 bases and 0 bases, with 13 bases remaining between them. The CDR3 sequence is 14 residues long. Germline lookup yields CDR1 LGHNA and CDR2 YSLEER. The CDR3: CASASGMSTDTQYF. DNA of the CDR3: TGCGCCAGTGCCTCAGGGATGAGCACAGATACGCAGTATTTT.

Comments on this clone: Compared with germline, one end of the junction differs, possibly owing to a read error. The V gene is TRBV7-7, the J gene TRBJ1-3, with unresolved D. The length of the CDR3 is 16 residues. CDR1 SSHAT and CDR2 FNYEAQ come from the germline V gene (reference sequence). DNA of the CDR3: TGTGCTAGCAGCCCCCAAGGTCCGGGCTCTGGAAACACCATATATTTT. The encoded protein is CASSPQGPGSGNTIYF.

V is TRBV6-6 and J is TRBJ2-5; 7 bases are shared with TRBD1. Germline CDR1 MNHNY, CDR2 SVGAGI (reference sequence). Trimming at V came to 4 bases and at J to 4 bases, leaving 9 bases not matched to a gene. This CDR3 is 15 amino acids long. The CDR3 sequence is CASSSGTARGETQYF. CDR3 coding DNA: TGTGCCAGCAGTTCCGGGACAGCAAGGGGAGAGACCCAGTACTTC.

V usage is TRBV5-5 and J usage is TRBJ2-1, with 9 bases matching TRBD2. V was clipped by 4 bases and J by 1 base; unmatched bases: 6. The CDR3 length is 16 residues. Germline V CDR1 and CDR2: SGHKS, YYEKEE (reference sequence). CDR3 sequence reads: CASSPLAGASYNEQFF. The DNA for the CDR3 is TGTGCCAGCAGCCCACTAGCGGGCGCATCCTACAATGAGCAGTTCTTC.

This chain connects TRBV5-1 to TRBJ2-7; 7 bases map to TRBD1. This CDR3 comprises 14 residues. From germline, CDR1 is SGHRS and CDR2 YFSETQ. V gave up 0 bases and J gave up 6 bases; unmatched junction bases: 6. CDR3 in amino acids: CASSLVRGGGEQYF. CDR3 DNA: TGCGCCAGCAGCTTGGTACGAGGGGGCGGCGAGCAGTACTTC.

V is TRBV5-1 and J is TRBJ2-1; 9 nucleotides match TRBD2. V was clipped by 0 bases and J by 2 bases; unmatched bases: 0. Germline V gives CDR1 SGHRS, CDR2 YFSETQ. This CDR3 has 15 amino acids. CDR3 DNA: TGCGCCAGCAGCTTGGGACTAGCGGCCTACAATGAGCAGTTCTTC. Encoded protein: CASSLGLAAYNEQFF. The whole variable domain, remainder taken from reference TRBV5-1 and TRBJ2-1, is KAGVTQTPRYLIKTRGQQVTLSCSPISGHRSVSWYQQTPGQGLQFLFEYFSETQRNKGNFPGRFSGRQFSNSRSEMNVSTLELGDSALYLCASSLGLAAYNEQFFGPGTRLTVL.

The chain couples TRBV4-2 to TRBJ2-7; TRBD2 agrees at 8 bases. The CDR3 sequence is 16 residues long. Germline CDR1 and CDR2: LGHNA and YNFKEQ. V was pared by 5 bases and J by 3 bases, with 12 bases of the junction left unmatched. In DNA, the CDR3 is TGTGCCAGCAGCTTGGCCACCGGCGGGGGGTTCTACGAGCAGTACTTC. This sequence encodes CASSLATGGGFYEQYF.

This clone was recorded a few times. A junction end diverges from the germline sequence, so it may reflect a read error. This chain connects TRBV10-3 to TRBJ1-2; 7 nucleotides align to TRBD1. CDR3 length equals 14 residues. Germline CDR1 ENHRY, CDR2 SYGVKD. CDR3 amino acids: CAFRRQGDNHGYTF. CDR3 coding DNA: TGTGCCTTCCGACGGCAGGGGGATAACCATGGCTACACCTTC.

The V and J genes are TRBV4-2 and TRBJ1-2; D is unclear. Germline V gives CDR1 LGHNA, CDR2 YNFKEQ. Trimming stripped 0 bases from V and 5 bases from J, with 10 bases between. The CDR3 extends over 14 amino acids. In DNA form, the CDR3 reads TGTGCCAGCAGCCAAGATCGTCTAGGATATGGCTACACCTTC. This codes for CASSQDRLGYGYTF.

This chain joins TRBV6-1 and TRBJ2-7; D is unclear. This CDR3 contains 13 residues. The V gene's germline CDR1 is MNHNS and CDR2 SASEGT. V was shortened by 9 bases and J by 0 bases, with 12 bases between the two germline ends. DNA of the CDR3: TGTGCCAGTCGCTACCCAAGCTCCTACGAGCAGTACTTC. Translating gives CASRYPSSYEQYF.

The chain joins TRBV29-1 to TRBJ2-1, with 11 bases lining up with TRBD2. This CDR3 has 14 residues. Trimming at V came to 4 bases and at J to 6 bases, leaving 5 bases not matched to a gene. Germline V gene data show CDR1 as SQVTM and CDR2 as ANQGSEA. CDR3 DNA sequence: TGCAGCGTTGCGGGACTAGCGGTGGGCAATGAGCAGTTCTTC. This encodes CSVAGLAVGNEQFF.

This rearrangement joins TRBV10-3 to TRBJ1-5; the match to TRBD1 covers 8 bases. Germline CDR1 reads ENHRY; CDR2 reads SYGVKD. The CDR3 is 14 amino acids. V lost 10 bases, J lost 7 bases, and 12 bases stayed unmatched. CDR3 region: CASANQGARQPQHF. In DNA form, the CDR3 reads TGTGCCAGCGCAAATCAGGGGGCGCGGCAGCCCCAGCATTTT.

The chain combines TRBV9 with TRBJ2-1; 10 bases are a match to TRBD1. This CDR3 region has 15 residues. Germline V lookup: CDR1 SGDLS, CDR2 YYNGEE. The V and J ends lost 3 bases and 4 bases, in that order; junction bases with no gene match: 4. CDR3 DNA: TGTGCCAGCAGCGCCCGACAGGGGGCATACAATGAGCAGTTCTTC. Translated: CASSARQGAYNEQFF.

The chain carries TRBV16 and TRBJ1-5; the D is unclear. The CDR3 is made up of 11 amino acids. V shed 0 bases and J shed 12 bases, with 6 bases lying between them. Germline V gene sequence: CDR1 KGHSY, CDR2 FQNENV. The CDR3: CASSQSQVQHF. In DNA form, the CDR3 reads TGTGCCAGCAGCCAATCCCAGGTCCAGCATTTT.

This clone appeared a single time. The genes are TRBV30 and TRBJ1-1; D gene uncertain. V was pared by 5 bases and J by 1 base, with 14 bases between. The CDR3 sequence is 14 residues long. Germline assignment: CDR1 GTSNPN and CDR2 SVGIG (reference sequence). In DNA form, the CDR3 reads TGTGCCTGGCTCGAGTCGTCCCAGAACACTGAAGCTTTCTTT. Protein sequence: CAWLESSQNTEAFF. Full variable domain (remainder filled in from reference TRBV30 and TRBJ1-1): SQTIHQWPATLVQPVGSPLSLECTVEGTSNPNLYWYRQAAGRGLQLLFYSVGIGQISSEVPQNLSASRPQDRQFILSSKKLLLSDSGFYLCAWLESSQNTEAFFGQGTRLTVV.